The present TCR beta chain was sequenced within a study of a mutant IDH1 vaccine in newly diagnosed glioma. Whole-study context: Treated patients, 62.5% male and around 38% female, averaged about 40 years of age. Patients arrived already treated with radiotherapy, temozolomide, or both, most having had both.

This clone was counted a single time. As to time point: baseline, week 1 (first vaccination visit). The treatment denotes: pre-vaccination baseline after standard-of-care therapy. CDR1 and CDR2 (germline): SGHAT, FQNNGV. The CDR3 has 15 amino acids. V gave up 1 base and J gave up 3 bases; unmatched junction bases: 4. Using immunoSEQ multiplex PCR, the repertoire was profiled, and TCRdb retains in-frame clones only, with some absent. The sample includes tens of thousands of clones, about 89% of them seen just once. This chain connects TRBV11-2 to TRBJ2-3, with 7 bases identical to TRBD1. Sequencing used PBMCs, obtained from a glioma patient treated with radiotherapy, temozolomide or both. The sequence was collected from a man under 40 with glioma. The CDR3 is CASSLGGGWTDTQYF. The CDR3 DNA sequence: TGTGCCAGCAGCTTAGGAGGGGGCTGGACAGATACGCAGTATTTT.